The rows below give T cell receptor beta chains drawn from one sample of a study of shared clonotypes between healthy human individuals. Profiling relied on immunoSEQ multiplex PCR, and the TCRdb table lists in-frame clones only, not all of them. The sample has under 2,500,000 clones; around 95% are singletons. The sequenced sample was naive CD4+ T cells sorted from blood. The origin of the receptors is a young man in good health. The CDR3 runs from the conserved cysteine through the conserved F or W. Each record gives: CDR3 length, J gene, V gene, clone size, D gene, CDR3 DNA, CDR3 protein. D genes are given only for firm matches. Only some rows state a clone size, as once, few, many or a class for expanded clones.

12,TRBJ1-2,TRBV7-9,-,-,TGTGCCAGCAGCCGCGGGGACGATGGCTACACCTTC,CASSRGDDGYTF
15,TRBJ2-7,TRBV6-6,-,-,TGTGCCAGCAGTTCCTCGGGACACGAAGCCTACGAGCAGTACTTC,CASSSSGHEAYEQYF
13,TRBJ1-2,TRBV15,-,-,TGTGCCACCAGCAGAGGGCTCACGGATGGCTACACCTTC,CATSRGLTDGYTF
14,TRBJ1-5,TRBV6-1,-,-,TGTGCCAGCAGTGAAGCTCCTTGGGGACAGCCCCAGCATTTT,CASSEAPWGQPQHF
15,TRBJ2-1,TRBV10-2,-,TRBD2,TGCGCCAGCAGAAGCCCTAGCGGGGAATACAATGAGCAGTTCTTC,CASRSPSGEYNEQFF
11,TRBJ2-4,TRBV30,-,-,TGTGCCTGGAGTGTAACTAACATTCAGTACTTC,CAWSVTNIQYF
15,TRBJ1-3,TRBV18,-,TRBD1,TGTGCCAGCTCGCACCGGGACAGGCCTGGAAACACCATATATTTT,CASSHRDRPGNTIYF
13,TRBJ2-7,TRBV28,-,-,TGTGCCAGCATCCCAGGGAAGGGAGGAGGGCAGGCCTTC,CASIPGKGGGQAF
15,TRBJ1-4,TRBV7-9,-,TRBD1,TGTGCCAGCAGCCTAGAAGCGCAGGGGGGTGAAAAACTGTTTTTT,CASSLEAQGGEKLFF
16,TRBJ1-6,TRBV4-1,-,-,TGCGCCAGCAGCCCGGGAGGTAGGACCTATAATTCACCCCTCCACTTT,CASSPGGRTYNSPLHF
11,TRBJ2-5,TRBV20-1,-,-,TGCAGCCTTGGGGTAGGGGAGACCCAGTACTTC,CSLGVGETQYF
13,TRBJ1-6,TRBV28,few,-,TGTGCCAGCAGTAAAAGGGTCAATTCACCCCTCCACTTT,CASSKRVNSPLHF
14,TRBJ2-6,TRBV30,-,-,TGTGCCTGGGAGATTGTTCCTGGGGCCAACGTCCTGACTTTC,CAWEIVPGANVLTF
15,TRBJ1-1,TRBV10-2,-,-,TGCGCCAGCAGTGAGTGGGGACCAAAAAGCACTGAAGCTTTCTTT,CASSEWGPKSTEAFF
15,TRBJ2-7,TRBV6-5,-,TRBD2,TGTGCCAGCAGTTACTCGGGACTAGCGGTCTACGAGCAGTACTTC,CASSYSGLAVYEQYF
15,TRBJ1-1,TRBV10-3,-,-,TGTGCCATCAGTGAGGGAAGAGAGCGGAACACTGAAGCTTTCTTT,CAISEGRERNTEAFF
17,TRBJ2-3,TRBV5-1,few,TRBD2,TGCGCCAGCAGCTTGGAAGGGCTAGCGGGAGCCACAGATACGCAGTATTTT,CASSLEGLAGATDTQYF
13,TRBJ2-7,TRBV11-3,once,-,TGTGCCAGCAGCTTAGTTCGTTGGGGCGAGCAGTACTTC,CASSLVRWGEQYF
15,TRBJ2-2,TRBV6-5,-,TRBD1,TGTGCCAGCAAAGCCGGACAGGGAATGAGCGGGGAGCTGTTTTTT,CASKAGQGMSGELFF
12,TRBJ2-2,TRBV5-1,-,-,TGCGCCAGCAGCTTAAATACCGGGGAGCTGTTTTTT,CASSLNTGELFF
15,TRBJ2-4,TRBV5-4,once,TRBD2,TGTGCCAGCAGCTTGGACGGGGGGGCCAAAAACATTCAGTACTTC,CASSLDGGAKNIQYF
13,TRBJ2-1,TRBV5-4,-,-,TGTGCCAGCAACCCTGACGAAAACAATGAGCAGTTCTTC,CASNPDENNEQFF
15,TRBJ2-3,TRBV6-1,-,-,TGTGCCAGCAGTGAAATGGGGGGTGTTACAGATACGCAGTATTTT,CASSEMGGVTDTQYF
17,TRBJ1-3,TRBV5-6,-,TRBD1,TGTGCCAGCAGCTTAATGGGACAGGGGAGCTCTGGAAACACCATATATTTT,CASSLMGQGSSGNTIYF
13,TRBJ1-6,TRBV7-6,-,-,TGTGCCAGCAGCCTCGACGGCGGTTCACCCCTCCACTTT,CASSLDGGSPLHF
14,TRBJ2-5,TRBV28,-,-,TGTGCCAGCAGCAGAGGGGGGACCCAAGAGACCCAGTACTTC,CASSRGGTQETQYF
11,TRBJ1-1,TRBV6-5,-,-,TGTGCCAGCAGTGGGGAAGCTGAAGCTTTCTTT,CASSGEAEAFF
12,TRBJ2-2,TRBV6-6,-,-,TGTGCCAGCAGTCCGCGGCTCGGGGAGCTGTTTTTT,CASSPRLGELFF
16,TRBJ2-7,TRBV2,-,TRBD1,TGTGCCAGCAGCACTAAGACAGGGGGCCTTCCCTACGAGCAGTACTTC,CASSTKTGGLPYEQYF
11,TRBJ1-3,TRBV20-1,-,-,TGCAGTGCTCAGACCGGAAACACCATATATTTT,CSAQTGNTIYF
16,TRBJ2-3,TRBV7-2,-,-,TGTGCCAGCAGCTTAGCATCGTGGTCGAATATAGATACGCAGTATTTT,CASSLASWSNIDTQYF
14,TRBJ2-2,TRBV7-2,-,-,TGTGCCAGCAGCTTGGAAGGTCGCACCGGGGAGCTGTTTTTT,CASSLEGRTGELFF
19,TRBJ2-2,TRBV10-3,-,TRBD2,TGTGCCATCAGTGAGTCGGTAAAGGGTAGCGGGAGAGCTGGCGGGGAGCTGTTTTTT,CAISESVKGSGRAGGELFF
13,TRBJ1-3,TRBV10-3,-,-,TGTGCCATCAGTGAGTCGGGGGGAGACACCATATATTTT,CAISESGGDTIYF
11,TRBJ1-2,TRBV7-9,once,-,TGTGCCAGCAGCTTATCAGCCCGCTACACCTTC,CASSLSARYTF
15,TRBJ1-2,TRBV10-2,-,-,TGCGCCAGCAGTGAGAGTGGGAGGGAAAGCAATGGCTACACCTTC,CASSESGRESNGYTF
12,TRBJ2-7,TRBV11-2,-,-,TGTGCCAGCAGCTCACTCTCTTACGAGCAGTACTTC,CASSSLSYEQYF
15,TRBJ1-2,TRBV2,-,-,TGTGCCAGCAGTGTCGAGCAGGGTGGAAGGGAGGGCTACACCTTC,CASSVEQGGREGYTF
13,TRBJ2-2,TRBV30,-,-,TGTGCCTGGAGGAGAGAGGTCACCGGGGAGCTGTTTTTT,CAWRREVTGELFF
15,TRBJ2-3,TRBV7-2,-,TRBD2,TGTGCCAGCAGCTTGGCGGGAGTGAAAACAGATACGCAGTATTTT,CASSLAGVKTDTQYF
14,TRBJ1-1,TRBV2,once,-,TGTGCCAGCAGCCTACAGAGCATGAACACTGAAGCTTTCTTT,CASSLQSMNTEAFF
13,TRBJ1-1,TRBV28,-,-,TGTGCCAGCAGCTGGGACACGAACACTGAAGCTTTCTTT,CASSWDTNTEAFF
17,TRBJ2-6,TRBV15,-,-,TGTGCCACCAGCAGAGATGATTTGAGCTCTGGGGCCAACGTCCTGACTTTC,CATSRDDLSSGANVLTF
15,TRBJ1-2,TRBV9,-,-,TGTGCCAGCAGCCCTACCTTACAGCTGAACTATGGCTACACCTTC,CASSPTLQLNYGYTF
13,TRBJ1-5,TRBV6-1,-,TRBD1,TGTGCCAGCAGTCCCGGACAGGGGGGGCCCCAGCATTTT,CASSPGQGGPQHF
13,TRBJ2-1,TRBV30,-,-,TGTGCCTGGAGATCGGGAGTGTACAATGAGCAGTTCTTC,CAWRSGVYNEQFF
15,TRBJ2-3,TRBV27,once,-,TGTGCCAGCAGTTCCAGCGGCGGGAACACAGATACGCAGTATTTT,CASSSSGGNTDTQYF
12,TRBJ1-2,TRBV29-1,-,-,TGCAGCGTTGTTTCAGGGAAACATGGCTACACCTTC,CSVVSGKHGYTF
14,TRBJ2-7,TRBV6-5,-,TRBD2,TGTGCCACCCTCCCGGGGGGGCCTCCCTACGAGCAGTACTTC,CATLPGGPPYEQYF
14,TRBJ1-3,TRBV5-1,-,-,TGCGCCAGCAGCTTGGAACTTTCTGGAAACACCATATATTTT,CASSLELSGNTIYF
14,TRBJ1-1,TRBV5-1,-,-,TGCGCCAGCAGCTCCCTGGTCGGGGGCACTGAAGCTTTCTTT,CASSSLVGGTEAFF
15,TRBJ2-3,TRBV6-6,-,-,TGTGCCAGCAGAAGGTGGATCTCCGGCACAGATACGCAGTATTTT,CASRRWISGTDTQYF